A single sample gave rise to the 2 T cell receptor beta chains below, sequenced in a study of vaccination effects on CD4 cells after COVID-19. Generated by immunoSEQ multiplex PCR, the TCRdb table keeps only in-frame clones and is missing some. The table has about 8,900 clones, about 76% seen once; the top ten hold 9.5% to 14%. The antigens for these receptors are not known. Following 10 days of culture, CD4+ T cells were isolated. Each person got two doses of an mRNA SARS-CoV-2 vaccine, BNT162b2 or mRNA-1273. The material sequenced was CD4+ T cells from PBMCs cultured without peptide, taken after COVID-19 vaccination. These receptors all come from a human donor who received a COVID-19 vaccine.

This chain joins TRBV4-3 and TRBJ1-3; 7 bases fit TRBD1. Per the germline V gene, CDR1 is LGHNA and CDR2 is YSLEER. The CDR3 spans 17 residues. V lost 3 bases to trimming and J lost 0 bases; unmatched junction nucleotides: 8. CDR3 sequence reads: CASSQTWDRASGNTIYF. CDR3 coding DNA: TGCGCCAGCAGCCAGACATGGGACAGAGCCTCTGGAAACACCATATATTTT.

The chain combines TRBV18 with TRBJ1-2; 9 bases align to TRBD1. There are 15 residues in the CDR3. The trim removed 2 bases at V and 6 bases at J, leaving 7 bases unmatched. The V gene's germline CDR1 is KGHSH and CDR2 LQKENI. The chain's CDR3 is CASSPTGTGHHGYTF. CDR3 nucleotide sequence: TGTGCCAGCTCACCAACCGGGACAGGGCACCATGGCTACACCTTC.